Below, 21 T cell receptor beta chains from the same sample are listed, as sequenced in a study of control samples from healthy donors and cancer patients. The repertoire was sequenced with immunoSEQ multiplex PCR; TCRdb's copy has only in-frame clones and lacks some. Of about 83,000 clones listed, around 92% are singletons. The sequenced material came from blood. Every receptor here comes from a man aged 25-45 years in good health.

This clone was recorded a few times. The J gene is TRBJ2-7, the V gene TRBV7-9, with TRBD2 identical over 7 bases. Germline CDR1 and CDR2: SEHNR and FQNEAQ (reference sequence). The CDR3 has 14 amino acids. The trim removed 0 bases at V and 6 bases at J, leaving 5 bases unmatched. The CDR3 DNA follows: TGTGCCAGCAGCTTAGCGGGAGGGCCCCTCGAGCAGTACTTC. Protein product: CASSLAGGPLEQYF.

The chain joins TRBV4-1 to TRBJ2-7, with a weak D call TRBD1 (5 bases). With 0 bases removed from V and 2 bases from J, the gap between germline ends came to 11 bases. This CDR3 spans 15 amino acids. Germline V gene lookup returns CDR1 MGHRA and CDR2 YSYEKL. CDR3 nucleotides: TGCGCCAGCAGCCAAGATATGGGCAGGGCCTACGAGCAGTACTTC. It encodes CASSQDMGRAYEQYF.

In DNA form, the CDR3 reads TGTGCCAGCATGATGAGGGTCGGGCAGCCCCAGCATTTT. Residues: CASMMRVGQPQHF. The genes are TRBV27 and TRBJ1-5, with no clear D. There are 13 residues in the CDR3. Germline V gives CDR1 MNHEY, CDR2 SMNVEV (reference sequence). Trimming stripped 7 bases from V and 7 bases from J, with 14 bases between.

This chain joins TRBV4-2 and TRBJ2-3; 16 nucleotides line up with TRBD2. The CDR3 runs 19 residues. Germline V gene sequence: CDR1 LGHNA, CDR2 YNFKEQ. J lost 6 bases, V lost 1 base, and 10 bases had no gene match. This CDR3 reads CASSQVMAGTSGGADTQYF. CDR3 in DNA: TGTGCCAGCAGCCAAGTTATGGCCGGGACTAGCGGGGGGGCGGATACGCAGTATTTT.

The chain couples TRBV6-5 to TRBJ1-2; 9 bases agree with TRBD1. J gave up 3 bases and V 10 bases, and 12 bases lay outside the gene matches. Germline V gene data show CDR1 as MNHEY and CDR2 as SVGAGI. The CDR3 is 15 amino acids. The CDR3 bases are TGTGCCACCTATCCTGGACAGGGGAAGGACTATGGCTACACCTTC. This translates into CATYPGQGKDYGYTF.

The CDR3 coding sequence is TGTGCCAGCAGCGTTACTTCCGGGACAGGGTCTTATGGCTACACCTTC. This codes for CASSVTSGTGSYGYTF. The chain joins TRBV9 to TRBJ1-2; 9 positions agree with TRBD1. Germline loops: CDR1 SGDLS, CDR2 YYNGEE. Unmatched junction bases numbered 10, after V lost 2 bases and J lost 5 bases. The CDR3 has 16 residues.

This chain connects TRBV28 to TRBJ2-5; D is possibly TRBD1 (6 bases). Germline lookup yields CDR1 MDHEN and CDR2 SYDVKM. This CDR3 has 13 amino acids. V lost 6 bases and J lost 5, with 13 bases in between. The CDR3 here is CASSYPGGETQYF. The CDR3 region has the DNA TGTGCCAGCAGCTACCCTGGGGGCGAGACCCAGTACTTC. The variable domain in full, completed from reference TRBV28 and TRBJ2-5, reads DVKVTQSSRYLVKRTGEKVFLECVQDMDHENMFWYRQDPGLGLRLIYFSYDVKMKEKGDIPEGYSVSREKKERFSLILESASTNQTSMYLCASSYPGGETQYFGPGTRLLVL.

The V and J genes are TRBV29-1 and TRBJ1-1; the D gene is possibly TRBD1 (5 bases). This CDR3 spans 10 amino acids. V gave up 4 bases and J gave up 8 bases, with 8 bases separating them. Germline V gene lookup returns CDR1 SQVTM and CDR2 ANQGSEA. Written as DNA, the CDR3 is TGCAGCGTTGGGGGACCCGAAGCTTTCTTT. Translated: CSVGGPEAFF.

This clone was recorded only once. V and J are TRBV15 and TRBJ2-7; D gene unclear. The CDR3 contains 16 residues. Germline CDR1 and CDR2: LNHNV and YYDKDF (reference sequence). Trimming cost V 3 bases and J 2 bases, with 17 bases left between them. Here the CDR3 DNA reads TGTGCCACCAGCAGCCCGTCGTACAGAGTCACCTACGAGCAGTACTTC. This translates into CATSSPSYRVTYEQYF.

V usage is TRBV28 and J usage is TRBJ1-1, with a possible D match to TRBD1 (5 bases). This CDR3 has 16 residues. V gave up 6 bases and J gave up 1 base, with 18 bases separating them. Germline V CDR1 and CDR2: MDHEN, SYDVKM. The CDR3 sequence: CASRHRDVSENTEAFF. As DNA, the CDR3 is TGTGCCAGCAGACATAGGGACGTAAGTGAGAACACTGAAGCTTTCTTT. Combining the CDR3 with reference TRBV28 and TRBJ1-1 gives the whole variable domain DVKVTQSSRYLVKRTGEKVFLECVQDMDHENMFWYRQDPGLGLRLIYFSYDVKMKEKGDIPEGYSVSREKKERFSLILESASTNQTSMYLCASRHRDVSENTEAFFGQGTRLTVV.

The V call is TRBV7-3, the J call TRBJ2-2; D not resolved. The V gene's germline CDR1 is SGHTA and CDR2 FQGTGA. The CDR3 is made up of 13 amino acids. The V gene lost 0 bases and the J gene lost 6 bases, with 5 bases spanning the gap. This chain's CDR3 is CASSLTGPGELFF. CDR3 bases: TGTGCCAGCAGCTTAACGGGCCCCGGGGAGCTGTTTTTT.

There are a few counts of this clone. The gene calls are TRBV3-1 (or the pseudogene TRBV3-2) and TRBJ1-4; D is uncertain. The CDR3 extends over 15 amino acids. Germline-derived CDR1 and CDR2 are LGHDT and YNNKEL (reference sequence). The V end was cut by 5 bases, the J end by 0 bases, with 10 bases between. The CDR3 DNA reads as TGTGCCAGCAGCTCCAACAGCGCAACTAATGAAAAACTGTTTTTT. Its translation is CASSSNSATNEKLFF.

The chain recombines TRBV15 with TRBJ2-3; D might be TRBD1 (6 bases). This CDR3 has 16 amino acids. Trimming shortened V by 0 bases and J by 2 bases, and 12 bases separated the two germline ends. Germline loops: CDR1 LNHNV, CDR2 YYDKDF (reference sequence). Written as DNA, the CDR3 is TGTGCCACCAGCAGAGATCTGGGGGCCGACACAGATACGCAGTATTTT. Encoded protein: CATSRDLGADTDTQYF.

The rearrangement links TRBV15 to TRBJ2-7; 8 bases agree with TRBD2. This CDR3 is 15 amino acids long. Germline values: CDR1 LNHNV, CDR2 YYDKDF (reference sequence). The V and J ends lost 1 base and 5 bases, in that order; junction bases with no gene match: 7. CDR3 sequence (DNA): TGTGCCACCAGCAGAGTCCGGGAGGGCCACAACGAGCAGTACTTC. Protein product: CATSRVREGHNEQYF.

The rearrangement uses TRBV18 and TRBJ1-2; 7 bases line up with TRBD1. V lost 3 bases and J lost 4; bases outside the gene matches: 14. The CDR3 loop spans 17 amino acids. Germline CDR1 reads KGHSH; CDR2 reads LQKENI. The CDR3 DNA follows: TGTGCCAGCTCACCCGGACCTGGAGGGGGCAATGGCTATGGCTACACCTTC. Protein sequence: CASSPGPGGGNGYGYTF.

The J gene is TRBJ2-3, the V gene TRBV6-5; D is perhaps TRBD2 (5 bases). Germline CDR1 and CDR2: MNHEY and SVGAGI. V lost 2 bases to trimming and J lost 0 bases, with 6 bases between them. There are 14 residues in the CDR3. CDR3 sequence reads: CASSYTSSTDTQYF. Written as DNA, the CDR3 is TGTGCCAGCAGTTACACTAGTAGCACAGATACGCAGTATTTT.

The CDR3 loop reads CAISGGDGPGKNEQFF. The CDR3 bases are TGTGCCATCAGTGGAGGGGACGGACCGGGGAAGAATGAGCAGTTCTTC. The chain employs TRBV10-3 and TRBJ2-1; D may be TRBD1 or TRBD2 (5 bases each). Trimming took 4 bases from V and 7 from J, leaving 20 bases between them. CDR3 length: 16 amino acids. The germline V gene has CDR1 ENHRY and CDR2 SYGVKD.

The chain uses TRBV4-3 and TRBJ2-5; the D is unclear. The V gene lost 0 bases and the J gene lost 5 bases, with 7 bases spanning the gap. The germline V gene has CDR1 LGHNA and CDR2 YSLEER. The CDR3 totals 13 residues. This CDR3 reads CASSQEISETQYF. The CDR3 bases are TGCGCCAGCAGCCAAGAAATTTCCGAGACCCAGTACTTC.

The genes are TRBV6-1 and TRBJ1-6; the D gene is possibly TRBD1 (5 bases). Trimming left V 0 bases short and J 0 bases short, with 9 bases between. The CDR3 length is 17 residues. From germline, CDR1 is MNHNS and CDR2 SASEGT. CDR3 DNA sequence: TGTGCCAGCAGTGAAGCTGGGGGGAGCTCCTATAATTCACCCCTCCACTTT. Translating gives CASSEAGGSSYNSPLHF.

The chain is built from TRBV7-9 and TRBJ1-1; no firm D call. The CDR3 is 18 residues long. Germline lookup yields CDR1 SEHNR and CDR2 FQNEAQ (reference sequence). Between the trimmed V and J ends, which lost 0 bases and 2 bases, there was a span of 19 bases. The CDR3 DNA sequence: TGTGCCAGCAGCTTAGCGGTGGGGAGGGTGGGAGACAACACTGAAGCTTTCTTT. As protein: CASSLAVGRVGDNTEAFF. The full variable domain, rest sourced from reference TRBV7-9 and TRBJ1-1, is DTGVSQNPRHKITKRGQNVTFRCDPISEHNRLYWYRQTLGQGPEFLTYFQNEAQLEKSRLLSDRFSAERPKGSFSTLEIQRTEQGDSAMYLCASSLAVGRVGDNTEAFFGQGTRLTVV.

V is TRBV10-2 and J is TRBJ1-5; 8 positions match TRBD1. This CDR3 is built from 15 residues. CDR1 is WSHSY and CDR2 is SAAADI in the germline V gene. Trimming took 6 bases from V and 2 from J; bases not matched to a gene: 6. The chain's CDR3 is CASSSAQGGNQPQHF. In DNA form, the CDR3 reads TGCGCCAGCAGCTCGGCACAGGGGGGCAATCAGCCCCAGCATTTT.